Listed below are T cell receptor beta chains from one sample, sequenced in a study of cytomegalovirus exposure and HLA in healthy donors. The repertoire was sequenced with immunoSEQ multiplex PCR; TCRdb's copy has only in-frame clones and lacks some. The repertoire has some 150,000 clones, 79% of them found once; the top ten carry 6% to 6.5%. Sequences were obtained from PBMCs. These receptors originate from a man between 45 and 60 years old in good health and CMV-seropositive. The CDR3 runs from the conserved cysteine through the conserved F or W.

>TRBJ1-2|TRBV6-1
CASSEGQGFGYTF
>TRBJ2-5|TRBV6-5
CASSYTGYQETQYF
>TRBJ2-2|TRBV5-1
CASSLVGGWGTGELFF
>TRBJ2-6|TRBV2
CASSDRTGSSGANVLTF
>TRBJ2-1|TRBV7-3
CASSLTGLAGVEQFF
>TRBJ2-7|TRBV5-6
CASSLDRAYEQYF
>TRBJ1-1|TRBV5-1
CASSRGTANTEAFF
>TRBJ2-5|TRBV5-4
CASSLAGGGTLVQYF
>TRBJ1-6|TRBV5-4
CASSSGGAGWLSPLHF
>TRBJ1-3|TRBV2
CASSEALGRGSGNTIYF
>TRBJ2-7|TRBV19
CASMDRGYEQYF
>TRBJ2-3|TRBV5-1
CASSLASETDTQYF
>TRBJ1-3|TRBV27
CASSTRAYDTGSRGSGNTIYF
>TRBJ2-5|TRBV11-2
CASSLGRIEETQYF
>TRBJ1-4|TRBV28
CASSLGGVALFF
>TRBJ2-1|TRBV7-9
CASSYNIPVRDNEQFF
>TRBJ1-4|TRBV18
CASSHAPGTTNEKLFF
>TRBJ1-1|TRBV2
CASRLQGMNTEAFF
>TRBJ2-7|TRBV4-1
CASSHGSSGTTYEQYF
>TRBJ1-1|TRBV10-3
CAISEPTGTGATEAFF
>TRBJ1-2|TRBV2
CASRDRGTTYGYTF